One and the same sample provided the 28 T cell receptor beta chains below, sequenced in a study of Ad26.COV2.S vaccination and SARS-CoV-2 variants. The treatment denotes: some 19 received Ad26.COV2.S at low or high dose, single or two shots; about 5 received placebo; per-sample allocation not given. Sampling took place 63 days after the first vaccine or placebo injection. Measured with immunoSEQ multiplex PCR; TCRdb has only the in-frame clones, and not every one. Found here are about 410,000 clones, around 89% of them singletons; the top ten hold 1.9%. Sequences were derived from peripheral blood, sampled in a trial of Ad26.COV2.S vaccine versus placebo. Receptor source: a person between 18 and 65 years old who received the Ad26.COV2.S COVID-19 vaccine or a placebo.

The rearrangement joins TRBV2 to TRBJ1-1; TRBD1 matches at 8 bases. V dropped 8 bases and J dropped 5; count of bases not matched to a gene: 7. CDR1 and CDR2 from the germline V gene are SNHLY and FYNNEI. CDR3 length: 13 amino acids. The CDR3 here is CASRKTGVTEAFF. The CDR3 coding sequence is TGTGCCAGCCGGAAGACAGGGGTAACTGAAGCTTTCTTT.

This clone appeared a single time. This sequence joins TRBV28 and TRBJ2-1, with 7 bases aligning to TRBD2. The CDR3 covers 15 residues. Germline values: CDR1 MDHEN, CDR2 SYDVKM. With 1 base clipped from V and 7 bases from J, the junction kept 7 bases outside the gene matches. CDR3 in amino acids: CASSLSRWTSNEQFF. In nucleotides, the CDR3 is TGTGCCAGCAGTTTATCTCGCTGGACTAGTAATGAGCAGTTCTTC. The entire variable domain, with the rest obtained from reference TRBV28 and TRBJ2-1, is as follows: DVKVTQSSRYLVKRTGEKVFLECVQDMDHENMFWYRQDPGLGLRLIYFSYDVKMKEKGDIPEGYSVSREKKERFSLILESASTNQTSMYLCASSLSRWTSNEQFFGPGTRLTVL.

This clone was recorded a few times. Written as DNA, the CDR3 is TGCAGCGTTGAAGGGGGTCACAGGGCCGACCTTCAAGAGACCCAGTACTTC. Encoded protein: CSVEGGHRADLQETQYF. J is TRBJ2-5 and V is TRBV29-1, with D maybe TRBD1 (6 bases). The CDR3 spans 17 residues. Trimming removed 1 base at V and 2 bases at J, with 20 bases between. CDR1 and CDR2 from the germline V gene are SQVTM and ANQGSEA. Using reference TRBV29-1 and TRBJ2-5 for the parts outside the CDR3, the full variable domain is SAVISQKPSRDICQRGTSLTIQCQVDSQVTMMFWYRQQPGQSLTLIATANQGSEATYESGFVIDKFPISRPNLTFSTLTVSNMSPEDSSIYLCSVEGGHRADLQETQYFGPGTRLLVL.

In DNA form, the CDR3 reads TGTGCCACCAGTACAGGGCCCTCCTACAATGAGCAGTTCTTC. This codes for CATSTGPSYNEQFF. V and J are TRBV24-1 and TRBJ2-1; D might be TRBD1 (6 bases). The V and J ends lost 6 bases and 0 bases respectively, with 8 bases between them. The CDR3 runs 14 residues. CDR1 KGHDR and CDR2 SFDVKD come from the germline V gene.

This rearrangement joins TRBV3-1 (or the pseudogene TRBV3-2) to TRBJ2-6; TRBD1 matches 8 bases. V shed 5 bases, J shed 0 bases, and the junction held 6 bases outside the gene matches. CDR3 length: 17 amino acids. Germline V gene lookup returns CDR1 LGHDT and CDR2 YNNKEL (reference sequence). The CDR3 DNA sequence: TGTGCCAGCAGCAAGACAGGGGACCTCTCTGGGGCCAACGTCCTGACTTTC. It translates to CASSKTGDLSGANVLTF.

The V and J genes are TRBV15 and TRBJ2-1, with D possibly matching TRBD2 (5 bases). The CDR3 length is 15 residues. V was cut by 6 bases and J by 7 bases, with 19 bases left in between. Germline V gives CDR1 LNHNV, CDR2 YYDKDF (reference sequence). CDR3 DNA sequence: TGTGCCACCAGACCACTAGGGCGACTCGGGAATGAGCAGTTCTTC. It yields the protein CATRPLGRLGNEQFF.

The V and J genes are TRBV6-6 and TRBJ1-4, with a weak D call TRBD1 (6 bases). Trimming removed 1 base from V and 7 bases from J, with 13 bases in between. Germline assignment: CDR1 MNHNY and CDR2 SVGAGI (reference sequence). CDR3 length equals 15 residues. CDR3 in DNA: TGTGCCAGCAGTTACTTGCAGGGGCTAGGTGAAAAACTGTTTTTT. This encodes CASSYLQGLGEKLFF.

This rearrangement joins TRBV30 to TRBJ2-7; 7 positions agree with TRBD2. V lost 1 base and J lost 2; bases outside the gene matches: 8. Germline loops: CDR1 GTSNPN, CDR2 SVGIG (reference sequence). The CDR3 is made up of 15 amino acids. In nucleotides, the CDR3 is TGTGCCTGGAGTGGGGCGGGAGCCTCTCCCTACGAGCAGTACTTC. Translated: CAWSGAGASPYEQYF.

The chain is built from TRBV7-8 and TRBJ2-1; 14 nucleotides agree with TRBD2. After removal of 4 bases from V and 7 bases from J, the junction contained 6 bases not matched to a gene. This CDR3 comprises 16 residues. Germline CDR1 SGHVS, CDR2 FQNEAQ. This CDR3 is CASSSRLAGGLNEQFF. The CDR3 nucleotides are TGTGCCAGCAGCTCAAGACTAGCGGGAGGGCTAAATGAGCAGTTCTTC.

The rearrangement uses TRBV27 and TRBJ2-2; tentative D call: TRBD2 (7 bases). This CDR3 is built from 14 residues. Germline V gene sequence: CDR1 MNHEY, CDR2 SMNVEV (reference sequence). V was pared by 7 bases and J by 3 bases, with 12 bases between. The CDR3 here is CASTWGGDTGELFF. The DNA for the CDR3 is TGTGCCAGCACCTGGGGGGGCGACACCGGGGAGCTGTTTTTT.

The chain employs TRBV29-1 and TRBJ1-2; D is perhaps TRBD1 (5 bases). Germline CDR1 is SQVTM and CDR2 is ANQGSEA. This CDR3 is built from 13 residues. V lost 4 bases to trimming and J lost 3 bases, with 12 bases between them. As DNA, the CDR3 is TGCAGCGTTGGGGGTCGGGGCCACTATGGCTACACCTTC. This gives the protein CSVGGRGHYGYTF.

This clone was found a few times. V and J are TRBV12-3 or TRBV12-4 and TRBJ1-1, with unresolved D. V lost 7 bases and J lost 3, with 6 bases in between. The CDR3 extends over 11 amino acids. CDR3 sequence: CASTTYTEAFF. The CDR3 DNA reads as TGTGCCAGCACCACATACACTGAAGCTTTCTTT.

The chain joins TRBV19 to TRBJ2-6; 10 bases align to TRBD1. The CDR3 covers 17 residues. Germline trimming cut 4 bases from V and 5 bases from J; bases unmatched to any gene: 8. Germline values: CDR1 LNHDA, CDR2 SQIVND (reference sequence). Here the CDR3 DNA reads TGTGCCAGTAGTACAAGGTTGGGACAGGGGTGGGCCAACGTCCTGACTTTC. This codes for CASSTRLGQGWANVLTF. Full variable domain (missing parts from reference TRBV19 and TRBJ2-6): DGGITQSPKYLFRKEGQNVTLSCEQNLNHDAMYWYRQDPGQGLRLIYYSQIVNDFQKGDIAEGYSVSREKKESFPLTVTSAQKNPTAFYLCASSTRLGQGWANVLTFGAGSRLTVL.

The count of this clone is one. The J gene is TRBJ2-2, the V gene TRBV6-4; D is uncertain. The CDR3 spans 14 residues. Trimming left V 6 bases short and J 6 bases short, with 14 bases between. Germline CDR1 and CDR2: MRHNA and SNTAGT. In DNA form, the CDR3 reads TGTGCCAGCAGCCCAAACCTAGAGCCCGGGGAGCTGTTTTTT. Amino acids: CASSPNLEPGELFF.

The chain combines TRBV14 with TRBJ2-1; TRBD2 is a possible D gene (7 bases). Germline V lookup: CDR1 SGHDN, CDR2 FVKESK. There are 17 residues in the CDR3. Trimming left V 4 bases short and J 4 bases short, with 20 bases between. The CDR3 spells CASSRQKGGGRYNEQFF. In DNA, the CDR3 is TGTGCCAGCAGCCGGCAAAAAGGGGGGGGAAGGTACAATGAGCAGTTCTTC.

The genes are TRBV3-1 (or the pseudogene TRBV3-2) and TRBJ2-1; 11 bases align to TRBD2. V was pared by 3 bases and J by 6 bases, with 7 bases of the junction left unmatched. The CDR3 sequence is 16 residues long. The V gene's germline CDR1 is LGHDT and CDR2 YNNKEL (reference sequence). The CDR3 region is CASSHPLAGGPNEQFF. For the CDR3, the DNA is TGTGCCAGCAGCCATCCCCTAGCGGGAGGTCCCAATGAGCAGTTCTTC.

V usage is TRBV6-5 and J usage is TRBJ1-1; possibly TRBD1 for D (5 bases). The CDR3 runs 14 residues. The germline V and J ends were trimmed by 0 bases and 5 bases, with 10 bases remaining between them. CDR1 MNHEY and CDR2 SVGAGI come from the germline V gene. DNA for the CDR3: TGTGCCAGCAGTTACTCGATAGGGGAAACTGAAGCTTTCTTT. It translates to CASSYSIGETEAFF.

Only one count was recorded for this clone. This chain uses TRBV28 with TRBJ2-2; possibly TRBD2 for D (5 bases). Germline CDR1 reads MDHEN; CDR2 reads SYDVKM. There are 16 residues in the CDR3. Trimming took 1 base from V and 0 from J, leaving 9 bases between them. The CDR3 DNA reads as TGTGCCAGCAGTTTATTTTCCGGGACGAACACCGGGGAGCTGTTTTTT. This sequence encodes CASSLFSGTNTGELFF.

The CDR3 here is CASSSLTGVRHTIYF. The CDR3 DNA reads as TGTGCCAGCAGTTCCCTGACAGGAGTTCGTCACACCATATATTTT. The chain joins TRBV6-5 to TRBJ1-3; a possible D gene is TRBD1 (6 bases). The CDR3 has 15 amino acids. V was cut by 4 bases and J by 8 bases, with 18 bases left in between. Germline V lookup: CDR1 MNHEY, CDR2 SVGAGI.

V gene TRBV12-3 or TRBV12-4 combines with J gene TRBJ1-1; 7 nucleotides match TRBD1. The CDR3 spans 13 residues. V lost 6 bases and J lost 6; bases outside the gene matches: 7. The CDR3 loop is CASSPTGRAEAFF. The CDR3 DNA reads TGTGCCAGCAGCCCGACAGGGAGGGCTGAAGCTTTCTTT.

Here the CDR3 reads CASSLLGAGTYEQYF. CDR3 in DNA: TGTGCCAGCAGCTTGCTGGGGGCAGGAACCTACGAGCAGTACTTC. The J gene is TRBJ2-7, the V gene TRBV5-6, with D possibly TRBD1 on 6 matching bases. Germline assignment: CDR1 SGHDT and CDR2 YYEEEE. Trimming stripped 1 base from V and 2 bases from J, with 13 bases between. CDR3 length: 15 amino acids.

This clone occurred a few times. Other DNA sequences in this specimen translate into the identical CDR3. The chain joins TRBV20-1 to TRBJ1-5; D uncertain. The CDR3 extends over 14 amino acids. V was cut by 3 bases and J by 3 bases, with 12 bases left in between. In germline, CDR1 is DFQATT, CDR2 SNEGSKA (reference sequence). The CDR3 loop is CSASTGGPNQPQHF. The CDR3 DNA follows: TGCAGTGCTAGTACCGGAGGGCCCAATCAGCCCCAGCATTTT.

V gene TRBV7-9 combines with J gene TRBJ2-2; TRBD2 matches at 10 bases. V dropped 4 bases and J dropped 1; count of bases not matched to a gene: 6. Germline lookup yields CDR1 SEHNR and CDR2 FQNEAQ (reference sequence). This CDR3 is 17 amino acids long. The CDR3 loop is CASSSGSGRVNTGELFF. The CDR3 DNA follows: TGTGCCAGCAGCTCTGGCAGCGGGAGGGTGAACACCGGGGAGCTGTTTTTT.

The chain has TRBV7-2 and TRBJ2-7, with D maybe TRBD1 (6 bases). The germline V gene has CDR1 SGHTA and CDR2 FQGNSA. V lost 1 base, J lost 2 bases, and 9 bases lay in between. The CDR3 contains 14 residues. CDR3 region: CASSLDAGAYEQYF. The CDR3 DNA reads TGTGCCAGCAGCTTAGATGCAGGGGCCTACGAGCAGTACTTC.

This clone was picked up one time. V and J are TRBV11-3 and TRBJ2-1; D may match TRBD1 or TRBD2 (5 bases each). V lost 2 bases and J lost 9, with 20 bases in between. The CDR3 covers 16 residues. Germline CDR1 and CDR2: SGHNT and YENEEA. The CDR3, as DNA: TGTGCCAGCAGCTTAATTTTGGCAGGGACCCACGGTGAGCAGTTCTTC. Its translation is CASSLILAGTHGEQFF.

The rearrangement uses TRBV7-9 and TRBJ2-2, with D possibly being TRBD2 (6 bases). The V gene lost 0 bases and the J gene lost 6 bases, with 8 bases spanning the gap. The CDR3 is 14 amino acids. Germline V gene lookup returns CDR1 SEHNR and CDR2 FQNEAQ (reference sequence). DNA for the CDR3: TGTGCCAGCAGCTTAGCGACTAGGGCCGGGGAGCTGTTTTTT. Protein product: CASSLATRAGELFF.

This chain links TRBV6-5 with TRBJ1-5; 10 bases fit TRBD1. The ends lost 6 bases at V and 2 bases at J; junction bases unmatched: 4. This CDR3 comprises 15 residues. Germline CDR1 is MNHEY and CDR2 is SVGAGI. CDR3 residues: CASRGQGEGNQPQHF. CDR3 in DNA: TGTGCCAGCAGAGGACAGGGGGAAGGCAATCAGCCCCAGCATTTT.

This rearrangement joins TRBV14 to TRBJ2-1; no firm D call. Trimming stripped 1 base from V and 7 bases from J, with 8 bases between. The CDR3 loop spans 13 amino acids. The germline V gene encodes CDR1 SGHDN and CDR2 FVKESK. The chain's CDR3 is CASSQGWGNEQFF. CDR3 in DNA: TGTGCCAGCAGCCAAGGATGGGGAAATGAGCAGTTCTTC.